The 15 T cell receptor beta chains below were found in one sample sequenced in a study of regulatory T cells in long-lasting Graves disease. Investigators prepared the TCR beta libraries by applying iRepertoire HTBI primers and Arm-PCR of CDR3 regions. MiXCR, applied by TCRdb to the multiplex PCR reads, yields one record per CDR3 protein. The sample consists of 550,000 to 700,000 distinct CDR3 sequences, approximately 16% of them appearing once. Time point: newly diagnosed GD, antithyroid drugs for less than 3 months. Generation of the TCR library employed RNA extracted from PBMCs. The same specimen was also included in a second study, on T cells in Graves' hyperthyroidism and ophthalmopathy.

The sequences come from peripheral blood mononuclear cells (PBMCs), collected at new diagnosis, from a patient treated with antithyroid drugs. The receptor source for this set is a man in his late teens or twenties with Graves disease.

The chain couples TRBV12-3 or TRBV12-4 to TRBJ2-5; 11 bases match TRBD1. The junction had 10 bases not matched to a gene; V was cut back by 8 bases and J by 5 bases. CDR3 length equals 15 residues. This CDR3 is CASRRDRGIWETQYF. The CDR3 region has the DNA TGTGCCAGCCGCCGGGACAGGGGGATTTGGGAGACCCAGTACTTC.

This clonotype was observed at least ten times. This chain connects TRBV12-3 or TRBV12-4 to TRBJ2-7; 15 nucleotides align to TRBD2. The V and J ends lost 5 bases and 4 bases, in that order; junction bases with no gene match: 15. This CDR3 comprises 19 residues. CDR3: CASSTPGLAGGLSKYEQYF. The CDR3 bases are TGTGCCAGCAGTACCCCGGGACTAGCGGGAGGACTGAGTAAATACGAGCAGTACTTC.

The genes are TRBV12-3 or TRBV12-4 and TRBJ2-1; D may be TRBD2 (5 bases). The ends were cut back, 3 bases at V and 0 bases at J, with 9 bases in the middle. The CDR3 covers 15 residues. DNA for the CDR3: TGTGCCAGCAGTTTTAGGAGGAGCTCCTACAATGAGCAGTTCTTC. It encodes CASSFRRSSYNEQFF.

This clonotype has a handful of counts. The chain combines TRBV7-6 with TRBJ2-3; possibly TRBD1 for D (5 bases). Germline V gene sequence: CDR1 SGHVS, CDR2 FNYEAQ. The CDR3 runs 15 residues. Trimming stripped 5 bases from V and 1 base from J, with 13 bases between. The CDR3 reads CASSRQGRGTDTQYF. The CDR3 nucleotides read TGTGCCAGCAGCCGGCAGGGTCGGGGCACAGATACGCAGTATTTT.

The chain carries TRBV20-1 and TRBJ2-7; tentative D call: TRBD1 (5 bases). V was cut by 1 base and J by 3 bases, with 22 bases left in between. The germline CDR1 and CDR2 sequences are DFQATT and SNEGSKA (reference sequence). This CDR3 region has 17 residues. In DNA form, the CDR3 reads TGCAGTGCTAGAGGGTACTCAAAGCAGGGCCACAGCTACGAGCAGTACTTC. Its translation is CSARGYSKQGHSYEQYF.

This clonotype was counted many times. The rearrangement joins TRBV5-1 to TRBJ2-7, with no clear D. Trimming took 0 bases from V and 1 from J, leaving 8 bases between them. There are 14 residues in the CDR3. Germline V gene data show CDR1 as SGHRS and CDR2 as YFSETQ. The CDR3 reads CASSLEWRSYEQYF. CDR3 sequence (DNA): TGCGCCAGCAGCTTGGAATGGCGGTCCTACGAGCAGTACTTC.

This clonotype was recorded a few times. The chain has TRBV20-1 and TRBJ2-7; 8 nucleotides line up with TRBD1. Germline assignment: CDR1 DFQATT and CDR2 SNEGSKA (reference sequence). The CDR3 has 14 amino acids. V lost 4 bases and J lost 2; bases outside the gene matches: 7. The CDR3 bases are TGCAGTGCTAACCGACAGGGGCAGACCTACGAGCAGTACTTC. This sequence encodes CSANRQGQTYEQYF.

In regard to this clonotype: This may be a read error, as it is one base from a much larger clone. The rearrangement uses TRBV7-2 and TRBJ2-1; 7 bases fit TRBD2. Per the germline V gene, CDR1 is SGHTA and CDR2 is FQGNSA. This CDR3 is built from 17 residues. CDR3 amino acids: CASSQSGGLGSYNEQLF. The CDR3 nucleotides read TGTGCCAGCAGCCAGTCGGGAGGATTGGGCTCCTACAATGAGCAGCTCTTC. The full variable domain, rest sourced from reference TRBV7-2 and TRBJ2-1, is GAGVSQSPSNKVTEKGKDVELRCDPISGHTALYWYRQSLGQGLEFLIYFQGNSAPDKSGLPSDRFSAERTGGSVSTLTIQRTQQEDSAVYLCASSQSGGLGSYNEQLFGPGTRLTVL.

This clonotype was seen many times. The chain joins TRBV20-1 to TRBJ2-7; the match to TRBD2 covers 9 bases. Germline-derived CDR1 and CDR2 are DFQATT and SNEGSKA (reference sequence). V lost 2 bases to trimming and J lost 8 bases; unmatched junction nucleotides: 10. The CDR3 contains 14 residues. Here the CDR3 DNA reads TGCAGTGCTAGATCCACTAGCGGGCGGGGACAGCAGTACTTC. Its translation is CSARSTSGRGQQYF.

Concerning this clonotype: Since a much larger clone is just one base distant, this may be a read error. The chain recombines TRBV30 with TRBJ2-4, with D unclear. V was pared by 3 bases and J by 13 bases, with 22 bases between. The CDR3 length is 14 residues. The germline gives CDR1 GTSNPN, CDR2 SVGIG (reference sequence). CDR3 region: CAWRKLSSYNEQYF. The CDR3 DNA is TGTGCCTGGAGGAAACTTAGCTCCTACAATGAGCAGTACTTC.

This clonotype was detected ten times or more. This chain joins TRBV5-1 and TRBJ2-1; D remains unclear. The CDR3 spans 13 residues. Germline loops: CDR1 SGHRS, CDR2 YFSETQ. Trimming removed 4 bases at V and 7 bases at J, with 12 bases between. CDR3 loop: CASSLIPGNEQFF. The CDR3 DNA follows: TGCGCCAGCAGCCTTATCCCCGGGAATGAGCAGTTCTTC.

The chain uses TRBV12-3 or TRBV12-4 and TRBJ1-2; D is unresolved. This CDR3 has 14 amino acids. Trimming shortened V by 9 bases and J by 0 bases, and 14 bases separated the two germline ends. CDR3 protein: CASSRRDTNYGYTF. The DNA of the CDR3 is TGTGCCAGTAGTAGACGAGATACTAACTATGGCTACACCTTC.

This CDR3 reads CASSHDRGPNSPLHF. CDR3 sequence (DNA): TGTGCCAGCAGCCACGACAGGGGTCCTAATTCACCCCTCCACTTT. This sequence joins TRBV7-2 and TRBJ1-6, with 8 positions matching TRBD1. V was pared by 5 bases and J by 6 bases, with 6 bases of the junction left unmatched. This CDR3 comprises 15 residues. The germline V gene has CDR1 SGHTA and CDR2 FQGNSA.

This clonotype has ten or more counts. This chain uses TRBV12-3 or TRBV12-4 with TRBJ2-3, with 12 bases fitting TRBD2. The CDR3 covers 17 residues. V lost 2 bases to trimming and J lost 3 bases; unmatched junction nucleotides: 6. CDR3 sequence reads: CASSLSTSGSWTDTQYF. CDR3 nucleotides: TGTGCCAGCAGTTTATCGACTAGCGGGAGTTGGACAGATACGCAGTATTTT.

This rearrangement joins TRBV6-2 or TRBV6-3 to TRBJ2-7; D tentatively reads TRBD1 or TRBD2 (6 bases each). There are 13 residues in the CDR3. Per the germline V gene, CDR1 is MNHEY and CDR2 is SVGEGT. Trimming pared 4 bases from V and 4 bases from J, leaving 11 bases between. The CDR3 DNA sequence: TGTGCCAGCAGTTTCCTAGGGGGGTACGAGCAGTACTTC. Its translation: CASSFLGGYEQYF.